Below are 9 T cell receptor beta chains sequenced from a single sample in a study of Ad26.COV2.S vaccination and SARS-CoV-2 variants. Sequenced by immunoSEQ multiplex PCR; TCRdb stores in-frame clones only, minus some. The sample consists of 330,000 or so clones, under 90% of them appearing once. Treatment denoted: roughly 18 received Ad26.COV2.S at low or high dose, single or two shots; 5 received placebo; per-sample allocation not given. It was on day 63 after the first vaccine or placebo injection that samples were taken. Sequenced here: peripheral blood, sampled in a trial of Ad26.COV2.S vaccine versus placebo. The receptors were sampled from a person aged 18 to 59 who received the Ad26.COV2.S COVID-19 vaccine or a placebo.

The sample holds a few counts of this clone. The chain recombines TRBV18 with TRBJ1-5, with 7 bases matching TRBD1. Unmatched junction bases numbered 7, after V lost 2 bases and J lost 0 bases. Looked up from germline, CDR1 is KGHSH and CDR2 is LQKENI. This CDR3 contains 17 residues. The CDR3 here is CASSPSRGPYSNQPQHF. CDR3 sequence (DNA): TGTGCCAGCTCACCATCTAGGGGGCCTTATAGCAATCAGCCCCAGCATTTT. The variable domain in full, with the rest retrieved from reference TRBV18 and TRBJ1-5, is NAGVMQNPRHLVRRRGQEARLRCSPMKGHSHVYWYRQLPEEGLKFMVYLQKENIIDESGMPKERFSAEFPKEGPSILRIQQVVRGDSAAYFCASSPSRGPYSNQPQHFGDGTRLSIL.

The chain employs TRBV7-9 and TRBJ2-7; perhaps TRBD1 as D (5 bases). This CDR3 spans 17 amino acids. Germline CDR1 is SEHNR and CDR2 is FQNEAQ (reference sequence). The V end lost 2 bases, the J end lost 3 bases, and 20 bases lay between the germline ends. The CDR3 reads CASSLRVETDRNYEQYV. CDR3 nucleotide sequence: TGTGCCAGCAGCTTAAGGGTGGAGACAGACCGAAACTACGAGCAGTACGTC.

This chain links TRBV3-1 (or the pseudogene TRBV3-2) with TRBJ2-3; D perhaps matches TRBD2 (5 bases). In germline, CDR1 is LGHDT, CDR2 YNNKEL (reference sequence). Trimming shortened V by 0 bases and J by 8 bases, and 9 bases separated the two germline ends. This CDR3 is built from 13 residues. CDR3 region: CASSQDILATQYF. The CDR3, as DNA: TGTGCCAGCAGCCAAGATATTCTAGCTACGCAGTATTTT.

This chain links TRBV4-2 with TRBJ1-6; D might be TRBD1 (5 bases). CDR3 length: 15 residues. In germline, CDR1 is LGHNA, CDR2 YNFKEQ. The V end was cut by 0 bases, the J end by 7 bases, with 10 bases between. The CDR3 nucleotides are TGTGCCAGCAGCCAAGAATGGGGGTACAATTCACCCCTCCACTTT. Translated: CASSQEWGYNSPLHF.

This clone has just one count. V gene TRBV18 combines with J gene TRBJ1-1; no definite D call. Germline V gene sequence: CDR1 KGHSH, CDR2 LQKENI. The CDR3 runs 13 residues. The ends were cut back, 2 bases at V and 1 base at J, with 5 bases in the middle. CDR3 loop: CASSPTPNTEAFF. The CDR3 DNA reads TGTGCCAGCTCACCAACCCCGAACACTGAAGCTTTCTTT.

The J gene is TRBJ1-2, the V gene TRBV2, with D possibly matching TRBD1 (6 bases). Trimming removed 6 bases from V and 8 bases from J, with 16 bases in between. The CDR3 covers 13 residues. Germline CDR1 reads SNHLY; CDR2 reads FYNNEI. CDR3 amino acids: CASRRYREGGYTF. The CDR3 nucleotides read TGTGCCAGCAGAAGATACAGGGAGGGCGGCTACACCTTC.

This chain connects TRBV5-3 to TRBJ1-6; no definite D call. Being an ORF, TRBV5-3 has a function that is uncertain. The CDR3 covers 17 residues. V lost 4 bases to trimming and J lost 7 bases, with 21 bases between them. The CDR3 coding sequence is TGTGCCAGAAGCCTTTACGTGCCCCTAAGGGTCAATTCACCCCTCCACTTT. Its translation: CARSLYVPLRVNSPLHF.

The rearrangement joins TRBV5-6 to TRBJ1-3; 7 nucleotides match TRBD1. The V gene's germline CDR1 is SGHDT and CDR2 YYEEEE. The CDR3 runs 14 residues. Trimming took 4 bases from V and 2 from J; bases not matched to a gene: 3. The DNA for the CDR3 is TGTGCCAGCAGCCAGGGGGGGGCTGGAAACACCATATATTTT. Translated, it gives CASSQGGAGNTIYF.

The chain employs TRBV19 and TRBJ1-5; TRBD1 might be the D (5 bases). Germline V gene lookup returns CDR1 LNHDA and CDR2 SQIVND (reference sequence). This CDR3 has 13 amino acids. V was pared by 2 bases and J by 7 bases, with 9 bases between. The CDR3 region has the DNA TGTGCCAGTAGTATAAGGGGAGAGCAGCCCCAGCATTTT. It translates to CASSIRGEQPQHF.